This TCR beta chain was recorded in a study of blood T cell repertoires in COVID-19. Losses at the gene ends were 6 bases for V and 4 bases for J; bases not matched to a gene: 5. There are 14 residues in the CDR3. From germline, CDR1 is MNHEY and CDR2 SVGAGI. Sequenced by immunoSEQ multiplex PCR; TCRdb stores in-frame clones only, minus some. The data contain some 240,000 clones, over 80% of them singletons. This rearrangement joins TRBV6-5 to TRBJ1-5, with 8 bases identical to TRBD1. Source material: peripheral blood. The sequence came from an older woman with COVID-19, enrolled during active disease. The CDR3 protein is CASRDRVDNQPQHF. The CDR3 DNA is TGTGCCAGCAGGGACAGGGTCGATAATCAGCCCCAGCATTTT.